This paragraph covers one T cell receptor beta chain sequence. This record belongs to a study of control samples from healthy donors and cancer patients. Unmatched junction bases numbered 7, after V lost 5 bases and J lost 7 bases. The CDR3 is made up of 15 amino acids. Germline values: CDR1 KGHSH, CDR2 LQKENI. Clones were read by immunoSEQ multiplex PCR, and TCRdb kept only the in-frame ones, dropping some. The table has tens of thousands of clones, about 85% seen once. Sequenced input: PBMCs. This receptor was identified in a man in his fifties or sixties with head and neck cancer. The chain couples TRBV18 to TRBJ1-6, with TRBD1 matching over 8 bases. Here the CDR3 reads CASSDGQGLNSPLHF. Here the CDR3 DNA reads TGTGCCAGCTCAGACGGACAGGGACTAAATTCACCCCTCCACTTT.